The clone carrying this TCR beta chain occurred many times. CDR3 length: 17 residues. CDR1 and CDR2 from the germline V gene are LGHNT and FRNRAP. V was cut by 3 bases and J by 9 bases, with 24 bases left in between. The record originates from a study of regulatory T cells in long-lasting Graves disease. CDR3 regions were amplified by Arm-PCR using iRepertoire HTBI primers to build TCR beta libraries. TCRdb re-called the multiplex PCR reads with MiXCR, one entry per CDR3 protein. The sample includes a few hundred thousand distinct CDR3 sequences, 16% of them seen just once. Time point meaning: newly diagnosed GD, antithyroid drugs for less than 3 months. Researchers made the TCR library from RNA that was extracted from PBMCs. These data were likewise used in another study, on T cells in Graves' hyperthyroidism and ophthalmopathy. That study adds: Over 18 months, lack of ophthalmopathy progression marked Graves' hyperthyroidism as stable.

Sequences were derived from peripheral blood mononuclear cells (PBMCs), sampled at new diagnosis, from a patient treated with antithyroid drugs. The sequence was obtained from a man aged 35-49 years with Graves disease. The gene calls are TRBV12-5 and TRBJ2-1; D perhaps matches TRBD2 (6 bases). This chain's CDR3 is CASGFLNQFTSLGEQFF. In DNA, the CDR3 is TGTGCTAGTGGTTTCCTCAACCAATTTACTAGCTTAGGTGAGCAGTTCTTC.